This T cell receptor (beta chain) was profiled in a study of glioma-infiltrating T cells after dendritic cell vaccination. Study summary: At biweekly intervals, patients got three intradermal dendritic cell vaccine injections. Study outcomes and limitations: TCR clonality showed no direct relationship with survival.

Primers: 60 V beta forward and 13 J beta reverse. Repertoires were generated with immunoSEQ multiplex PCR, while TCRdb's copy carries only in-frame clones and drops some. The sample lists 95,000 or so clones, more than 75% occurring once. V shed 5 bases and J shed 3 bases, with 8 bases lying between them. Germline V gene data show CDR1 as SQVTM and CDR2 as ANQGSEA. The CDR3 spans 11 residues. As for this clone: As yet, its antigen is unknown.

This receptor was identified in a human donor with glioblastoma. V is TRBV29-1 and J is TRBJ2-7; a weak D match, TRBD2 (5 bases). The sample in question was blood, obtained before dendritic cell vaccination. The CDR3 region has the DNA TGCAGCGTTTCGGGGAACTACGAGCAGTACTTC. Encoded protein: CSVSGNYEQYF.